This paragraph covers one T cell receptor (beta chain) sequence. Two consecutive negative NP/OP PCR tests, clearance, or resolved symptoms defined Cohort 3 recovery. The CDR3 is made up of 14 amino acids. V shed 6 bases, J shed 4 bases, and the junction held 3 bases outside the gene matches. CDR1 MNHEY and CDR2 SMNVEV come from the germline V gene (reference sequence). Study processing details: How many nucleated cells were present was estimated from reference gene primer amplification. Assay used: immunoSEQ multiplex PCR; TCRdb lists only in-frame clones, some missing. V and J calls and clone size are given by that table; D and trimming were obtained from the DNA. The table lists a few hundred thousand clones, about 89% of them singletons. The data stem from a study of blood T cell repertoires in COVID-19. Study overall: From T cells, B-cell-depleted T cells, or PBMCs came the material, which was cDNA or gDNA.

Specimen: PBMCs or T cells enriched from blood (not recorded which). The rearrangement joins TRBV27 to TRBJ2-1; 10 nucleotides match TRBD2. The sequence derives from a woman aged 40 to 50 who had recovered from COVID-19. CDR3 residues: CASRASGRYNEQFF. The CDR3 nucleotides are TGTGCCAGCAGGGCTAGCGGGAGATACAATGAGCAGTTCTTC.